This TCR beta chain was sequenced during a study of blood T cells in healthy people across ages. V lost 8 bases and J 5 bases, leaving 12 bases between the germline ends. Looked up from germline, CDR1 is MDHEN and CDR2 is SYDVKM. CDR3 length equals 12 residues. For the second PCR, which ran for 7 to 11 cycles, a sample-barcoded 5' primer and a J-beta primer mix were used. TCRdb redid the calling of the 5' RACE reads with MiXCR, one entry per CDR3 protein. This sample carries 500,000 to 650,000 distinct CDR3 sequences, 27% of them seen once, and the ten largest clones take 3% to 4%. The data were also submitted as part of a second study, on T cells of mothers and their children. That report notes: Donation involved a few healthy Caucasian mothers and the six children that they had. Over 8 million reads per mother and roughly 3 million per child were obtained.

The chain is built from TRBV28 and TRBJ2-5; no clear D. This TCR was sampled from a boy aged 2 to 9 in good health. Material for sequencing was blood. The CDR3, as DNA: TGTGCCAGCCGCCGGGCCGGGGAGACCCAGTACTTC. Amino acid sequence: CASRRAGETQYF.